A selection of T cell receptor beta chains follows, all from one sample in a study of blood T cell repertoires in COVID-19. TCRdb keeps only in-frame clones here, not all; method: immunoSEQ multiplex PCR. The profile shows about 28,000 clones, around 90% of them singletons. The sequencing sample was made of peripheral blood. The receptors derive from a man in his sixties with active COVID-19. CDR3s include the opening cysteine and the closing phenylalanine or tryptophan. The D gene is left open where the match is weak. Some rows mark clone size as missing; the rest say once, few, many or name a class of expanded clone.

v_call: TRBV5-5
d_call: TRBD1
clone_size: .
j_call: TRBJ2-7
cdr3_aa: CASSPDRVSYEQYF

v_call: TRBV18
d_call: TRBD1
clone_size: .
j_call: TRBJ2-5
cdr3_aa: CASSPGTDQETQYF

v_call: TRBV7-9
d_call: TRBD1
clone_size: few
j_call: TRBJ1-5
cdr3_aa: CASSSTGGSQPQHF

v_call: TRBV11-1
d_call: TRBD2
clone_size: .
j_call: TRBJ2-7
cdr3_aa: CASSGRTSGGEAEQYF

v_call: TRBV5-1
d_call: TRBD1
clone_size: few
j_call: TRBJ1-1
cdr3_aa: CASSVSGTANTEAFF

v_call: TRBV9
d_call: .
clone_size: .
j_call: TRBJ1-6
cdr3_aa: CASNKEEYNSPLHF

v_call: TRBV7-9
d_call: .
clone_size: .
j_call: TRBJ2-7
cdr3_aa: CASSLGGASFSYEQYF

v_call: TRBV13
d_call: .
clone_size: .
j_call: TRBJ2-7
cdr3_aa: CASSLYNEQYF

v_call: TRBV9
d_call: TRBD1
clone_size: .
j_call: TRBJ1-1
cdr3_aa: CASSVIGGINTEAFF

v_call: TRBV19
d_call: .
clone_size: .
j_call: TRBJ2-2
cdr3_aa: CASGVIVWRTTGELFF

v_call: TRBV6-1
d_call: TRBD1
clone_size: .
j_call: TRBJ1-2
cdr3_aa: CASSDPGQGTYGYTF

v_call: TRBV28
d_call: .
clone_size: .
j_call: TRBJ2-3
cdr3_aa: CASMEGAEDTQYF

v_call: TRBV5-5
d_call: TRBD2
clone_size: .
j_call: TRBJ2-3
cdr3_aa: CASRGSGGSPGGTDTQYF

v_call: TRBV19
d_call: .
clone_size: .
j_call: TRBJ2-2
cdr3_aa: CASSIAQNTGELFF

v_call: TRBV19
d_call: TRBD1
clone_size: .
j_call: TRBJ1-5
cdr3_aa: CASGDRYQPQHF

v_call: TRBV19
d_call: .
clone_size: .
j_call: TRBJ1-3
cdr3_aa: CASSRDSGNTIYF

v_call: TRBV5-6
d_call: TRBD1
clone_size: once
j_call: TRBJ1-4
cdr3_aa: CASAGRGTGIEKLFF

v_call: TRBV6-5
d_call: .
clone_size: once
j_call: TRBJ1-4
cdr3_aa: CASSSAGSAREKLFF

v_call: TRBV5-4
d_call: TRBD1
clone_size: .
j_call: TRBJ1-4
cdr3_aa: CASSRQGRANEKLFF

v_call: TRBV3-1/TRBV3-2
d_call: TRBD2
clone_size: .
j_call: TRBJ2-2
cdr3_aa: CASSHALTSAGGELFF

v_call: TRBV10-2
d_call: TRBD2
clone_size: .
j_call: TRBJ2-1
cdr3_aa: CASSLAGGGNEQFF

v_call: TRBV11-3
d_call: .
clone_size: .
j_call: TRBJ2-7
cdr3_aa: CASSLAAGNEQYF

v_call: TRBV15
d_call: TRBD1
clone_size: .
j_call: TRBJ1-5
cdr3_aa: CATSREGDRGLKPQHF

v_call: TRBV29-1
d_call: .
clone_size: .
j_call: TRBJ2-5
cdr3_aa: CSMKPWGETQYF

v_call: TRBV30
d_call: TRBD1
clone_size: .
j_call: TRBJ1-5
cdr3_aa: CAWSVGTVDQPQHF

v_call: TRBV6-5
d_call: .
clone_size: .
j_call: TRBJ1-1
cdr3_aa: CASIPGGRGNTEAFF

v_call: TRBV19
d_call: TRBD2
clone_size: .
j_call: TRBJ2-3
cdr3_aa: CASSNQRGGLDTQYF

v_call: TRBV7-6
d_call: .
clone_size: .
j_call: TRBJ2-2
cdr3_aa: CASSFLQVQGTAGELFF

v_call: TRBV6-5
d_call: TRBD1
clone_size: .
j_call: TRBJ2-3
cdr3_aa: CASRADRSRGQYF

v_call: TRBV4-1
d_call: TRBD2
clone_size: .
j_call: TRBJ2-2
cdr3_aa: CASSPETSGGARYTGELFF

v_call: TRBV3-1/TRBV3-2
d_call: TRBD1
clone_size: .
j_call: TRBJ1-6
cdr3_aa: CASSLGQGNSPLHF

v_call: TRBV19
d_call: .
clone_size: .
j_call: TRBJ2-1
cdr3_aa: CASSTSGVGDRPFF

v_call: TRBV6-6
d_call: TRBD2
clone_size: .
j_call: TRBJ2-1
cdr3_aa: CASSYSGGRGEQFF

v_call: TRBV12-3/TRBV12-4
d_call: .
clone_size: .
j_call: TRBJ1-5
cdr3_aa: CASRAGGNQPQHF

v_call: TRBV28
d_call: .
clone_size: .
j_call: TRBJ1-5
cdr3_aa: CASWGGFNQPQHF

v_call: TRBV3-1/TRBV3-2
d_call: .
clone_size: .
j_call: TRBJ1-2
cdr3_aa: CASSKKMMGAPGYTF

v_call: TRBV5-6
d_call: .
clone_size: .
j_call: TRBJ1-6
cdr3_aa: CASSSQGLPYNSPLHF

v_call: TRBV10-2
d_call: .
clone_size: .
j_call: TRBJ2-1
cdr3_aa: CASTGGWGGGEQFF

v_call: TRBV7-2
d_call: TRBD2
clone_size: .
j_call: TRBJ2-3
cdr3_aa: CASSLGTGGGRNTQYF

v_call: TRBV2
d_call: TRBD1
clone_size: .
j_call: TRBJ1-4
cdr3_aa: CASTGGGTVGEKLFF

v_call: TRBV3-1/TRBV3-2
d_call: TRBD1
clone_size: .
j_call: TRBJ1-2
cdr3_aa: CASSQVDRGGGYTF

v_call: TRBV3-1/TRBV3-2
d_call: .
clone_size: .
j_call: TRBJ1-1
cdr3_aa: CASSAGLANTEAFF

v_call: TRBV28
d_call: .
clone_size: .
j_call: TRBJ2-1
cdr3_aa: CASSPLRGTYNEQFF

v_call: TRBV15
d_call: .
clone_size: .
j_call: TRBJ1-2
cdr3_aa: CATSRDGGFGGYTF

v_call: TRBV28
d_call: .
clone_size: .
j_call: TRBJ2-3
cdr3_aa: CASSSLVADTQYF

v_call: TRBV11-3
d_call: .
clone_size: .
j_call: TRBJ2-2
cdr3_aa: CASKGGPNTGELFF

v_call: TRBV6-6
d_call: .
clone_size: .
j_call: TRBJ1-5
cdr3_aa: CASSLQGKGNQPQHF

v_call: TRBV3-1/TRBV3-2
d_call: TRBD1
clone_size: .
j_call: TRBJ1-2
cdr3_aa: CASAFRDRGGYTF

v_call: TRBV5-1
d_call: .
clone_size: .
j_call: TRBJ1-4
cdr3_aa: CASSLKTGQSEKLFF

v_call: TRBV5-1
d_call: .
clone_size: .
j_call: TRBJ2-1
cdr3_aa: CASKGGAATYNEQFF

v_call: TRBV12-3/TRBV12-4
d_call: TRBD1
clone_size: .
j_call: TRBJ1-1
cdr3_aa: CASSFGTGTEAFF

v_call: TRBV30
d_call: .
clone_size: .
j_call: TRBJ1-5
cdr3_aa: CAWSVGVGGNHNQPQHF

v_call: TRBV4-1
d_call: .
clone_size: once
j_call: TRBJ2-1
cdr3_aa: CASSQGSASSYNEQFF

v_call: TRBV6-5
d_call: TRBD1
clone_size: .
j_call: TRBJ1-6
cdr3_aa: CASRQGNSPLHF

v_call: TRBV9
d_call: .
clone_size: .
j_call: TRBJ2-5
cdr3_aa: CASSRRGGEETQYF

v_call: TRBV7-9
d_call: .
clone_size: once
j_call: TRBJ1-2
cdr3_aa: CASSGRGWNYGYTF

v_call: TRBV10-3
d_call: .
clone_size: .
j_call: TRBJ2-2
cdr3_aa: CAISELQGLRNTGELFF